The source of this TCR beta chain is a study of cytomegalovirus exposure and HLA in healthy donors. The germline V gene encodes CDR1 PRHDT and CDR2 FYEKMQ (reference sequence). Germline trimming cut 3 bases from V and 1 base from J; bases unmatched to any gene: 8. The CDR3 sequence is 16 residues long. General study points: Follow-up analysis found HLA locus-dependent TCR association rates, highest for DRB1 and lowest for HLA-C. Some V segments (TRBV6-2 and TRBV6-3 among them) were excluded as indistinguishable. The study designated 150 or so TCR beta chains cytomegalovirus-associated. According to an earlier analysis, most TCR beta V segments yielded productive rearrangements about 87% or about 30% of the time.

Of note for this clone: Its antigen is not known.

The PCR contained 60 Vbeta and 13 Jbeta primers. Clones were sequenced by immunoSEQ multiplex PCR, and TCRdb holds only the in-frame ones, with some missing. The sample includes more than 100,000 clones, about 74% of them seen just once. The sequenced material came from PBMCs. This TCR was recovered from a woman aged 55-70 years in good health and CMV-seronegative. V is TRBV13 and J is TRBJ2-7; 8 nucleotides line up with TRBD2. CDR3 DNA sequence: TGTGCCAGCAGCTTGGCGGGGGGAATTAAGTCCTACGAGCAGTACTTC. Protein: CASSLAGGIKSYEQYF.